Included here is one T cell receptor (beta chain) sequence, with context. Sequencing was performed with immunoSEQ multiplex PCR; in TCRdb, only in-frame clones are kept and a portion is missing. The data hold some 170,000 clones, with around 83% observed a single time. The sample belongs to a study of blood T cell repertoires in COVID-19. CDR1 is LNHNV and CDR2 is YYDKDF in the germline V gene (reference sequence). The CDR3 contains 16 residues. V lost 5 bases and J 3 bases, leaving 17 bases between the germline ends. The genes are TRBV15 and TRBJ2-1; D perhaps matches TRBD1 (7 bases). Sequencing used PBMCs or T cells enriched from blood (not recorded which). The clonotype was recovered from a man between 50 and 59 years old who had recovered from COVID-19. The CDR3 loop is CATSGTEGAFYNEQFF. CDR3 in DNA: TGTGCCACCAGCGGCACGGAGGGGGCGTTCTACAATGAGCAGTTCTTC. The whole variable domain, filled in from reference TRBV15 and TRBJ2-1, reads DAMVIQNPRYQVTQFGKPVTLSCSQTLNHNVMYWYQQKSSQAPKLLFHYYDKDFNNEADTPDNFQSRRPNTSFCFLDIRSPGLGDTAMYLCATSGTEGAFYNEQFFGPGTRLTVL.